This TCR beta chain was observed in a study of identical twins. General study points: Abundant beta clonotypes from cord blood had fewer insertions, unlike memory repertoires, which showed none.

All of the donors were Caucasians in good health. This CDR3 contains 18 residues. Worth noting for this clonotype: Its antigen is as yet unknown.

Unique molecular identifiers were present on cDNA, and template switching added a universal primer site. TCRdb analysed the 5' RACE reads with MiXCR anew, one entry per CDR3 protein. The sample has a few hundred thousand distinct CDR3 sequences, just under 10% seen once. Separately, the same data were catalogued under a study of yellow fever vaccine responses in identical twins.

The sequenced material came from PBMCs. This receptor was obtained from a young woman in good health. This chain connects TRBV21-1 to TRBJ2-3; TRBD2 reflects the table's D call only, with no check against the DNA. TRBV21-1 is termed a pseudogene. The CDR3 nucleotides read TGTGCCAGCAGCAAAGGTAGCGGGGGGCCGAATCTCACAGATACGCAGTATTTT. It translates to CASSKGSGGPNLTDTQYF.